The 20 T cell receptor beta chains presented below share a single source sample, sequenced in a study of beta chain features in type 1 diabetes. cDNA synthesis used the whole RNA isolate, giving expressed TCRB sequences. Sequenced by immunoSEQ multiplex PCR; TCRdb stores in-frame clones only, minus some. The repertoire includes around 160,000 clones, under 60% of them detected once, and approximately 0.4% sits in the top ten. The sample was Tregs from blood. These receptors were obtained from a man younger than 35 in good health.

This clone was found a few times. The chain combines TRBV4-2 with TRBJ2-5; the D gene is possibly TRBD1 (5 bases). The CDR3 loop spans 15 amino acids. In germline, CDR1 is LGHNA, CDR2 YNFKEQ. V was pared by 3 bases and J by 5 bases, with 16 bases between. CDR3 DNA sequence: TGTGCCAGCAGCCATTCCACAGGCTTATCGGAGACCCAGTACTTC. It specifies CASSHSTGLSETQYF.

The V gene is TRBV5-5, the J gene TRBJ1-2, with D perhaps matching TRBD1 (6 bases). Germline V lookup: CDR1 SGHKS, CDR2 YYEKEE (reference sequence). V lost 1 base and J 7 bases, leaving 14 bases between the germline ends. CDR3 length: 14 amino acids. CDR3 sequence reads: CASSLIRGEIGYTF. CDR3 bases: TGTGCCAGCAGCTTGATCAGGGGCGAAATTGGCTACACCTTC.

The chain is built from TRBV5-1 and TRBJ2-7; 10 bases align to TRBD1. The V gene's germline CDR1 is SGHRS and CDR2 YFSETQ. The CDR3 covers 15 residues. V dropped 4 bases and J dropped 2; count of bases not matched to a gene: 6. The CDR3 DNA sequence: TGCGCCAGCAGCCCCCGGGACAGGGGAACCTACGAGCAGTACTTC. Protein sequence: CASSPRDRGTYEQYF.

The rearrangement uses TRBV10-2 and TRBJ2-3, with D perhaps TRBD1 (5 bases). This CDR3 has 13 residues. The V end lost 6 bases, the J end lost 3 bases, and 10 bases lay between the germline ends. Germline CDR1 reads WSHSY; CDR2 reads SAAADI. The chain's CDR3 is CASRIQGTDTQYF. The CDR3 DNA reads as TGCGCCAGCAGGATCCAGGGAACAGATACGCAGTATTTT.

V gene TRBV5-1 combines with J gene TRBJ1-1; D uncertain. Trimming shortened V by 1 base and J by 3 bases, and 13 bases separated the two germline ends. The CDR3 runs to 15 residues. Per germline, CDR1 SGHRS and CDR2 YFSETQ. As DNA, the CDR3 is TGCGCCAGCAGCTTGCAGCAGGAATGGGACACTGAAGCTTTCTTT. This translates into CASSLQQEWDTEAFF.

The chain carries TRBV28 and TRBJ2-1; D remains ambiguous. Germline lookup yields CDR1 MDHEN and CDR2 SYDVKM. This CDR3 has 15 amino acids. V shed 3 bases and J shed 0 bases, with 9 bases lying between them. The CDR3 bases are TGTGCCAGCAGTTTCGTGCCTAGCTCCTACAATGAGCAGTTCTTC. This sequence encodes CASSFVPSSYNEQFF.

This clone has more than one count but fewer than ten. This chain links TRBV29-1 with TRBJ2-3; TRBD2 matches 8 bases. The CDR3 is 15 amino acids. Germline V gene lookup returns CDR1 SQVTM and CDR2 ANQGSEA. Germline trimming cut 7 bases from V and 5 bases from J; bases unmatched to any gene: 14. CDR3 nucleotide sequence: TGCAGCGCGGGCGTGACTAGCGAAAATAAAGATACGCAGTATTTT. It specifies CSAGVTSENKDTQYF.

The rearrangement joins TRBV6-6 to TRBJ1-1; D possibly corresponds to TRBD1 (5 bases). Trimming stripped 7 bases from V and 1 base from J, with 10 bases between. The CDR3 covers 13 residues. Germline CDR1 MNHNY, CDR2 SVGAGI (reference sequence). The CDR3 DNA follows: TGTGCCAGCACCGCCCAGGGGAACACTGAAGCTTTCTTT. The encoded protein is CASTAQGNTEAFF.

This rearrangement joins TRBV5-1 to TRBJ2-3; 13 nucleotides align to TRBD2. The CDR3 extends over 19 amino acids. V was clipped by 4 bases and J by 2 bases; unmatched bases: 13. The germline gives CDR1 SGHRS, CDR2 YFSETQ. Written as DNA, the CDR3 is TGCGCCAGCAGCACCGGACTAGCGGGAGAAACGCTTTCCACAGATACGCAGTATTTT. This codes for CASSTGLAGETLSTDTQYF.

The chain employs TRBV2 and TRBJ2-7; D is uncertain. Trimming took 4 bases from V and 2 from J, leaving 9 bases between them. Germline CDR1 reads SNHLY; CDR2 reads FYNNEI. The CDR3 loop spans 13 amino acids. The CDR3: CASSVDRTYEQYF. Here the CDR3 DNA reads TGTGCCAGCAGTGTAGATAGAACCTACGAGCAGTACTTC.

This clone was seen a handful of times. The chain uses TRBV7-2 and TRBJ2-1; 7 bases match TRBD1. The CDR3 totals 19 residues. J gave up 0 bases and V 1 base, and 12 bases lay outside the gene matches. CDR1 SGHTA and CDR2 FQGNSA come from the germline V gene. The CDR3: CASSLDRGLLPSSYNEQFF. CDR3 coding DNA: TGTGCCAGCAGCTTAGACAGGGGTCTCCTACCAAGCTCCTACAATGAGCAGTTCTTC. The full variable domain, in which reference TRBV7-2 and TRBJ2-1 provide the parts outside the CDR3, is GAGVSQSPSNKVTEKGKDVELRCDPISGHTALYWYRQSLGQGLEFLIYFQGNSAPDKSGLPSDRFSAERTGGSVSTLTIQRTQQEDSAVYLCASSLDRGLLPSSYNEQFFGPGTRLTVL.

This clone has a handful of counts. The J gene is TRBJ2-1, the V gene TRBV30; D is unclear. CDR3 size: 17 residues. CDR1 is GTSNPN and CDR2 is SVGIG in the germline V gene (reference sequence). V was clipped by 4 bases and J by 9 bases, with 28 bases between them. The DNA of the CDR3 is TGTGCCTGGACGGTACGACGGGTAATTCCCATCGTAGGTGAGCAGTTCTTC. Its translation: CAWTVRRVIPIVGEQFF.

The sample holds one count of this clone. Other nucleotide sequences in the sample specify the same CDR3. CDR3 sequence (DNA): TGTGCCAGCAGCCTGGGACAGACTAATCAGCCCCAGCATTTT. Its protein product is CASSLGQTNQPQHF. The genes are TRBV7-9 and TRBJ1-5, with 7 bases lining up with TRBD1. V trimming: 5 bases; J trimming: 4 bases; junction bases outside the gene matches: 5. Germline assignment: CDR1 SEHNR and CDR2 FQNEAQ (reference sequence). CDR3 length: 14 amino acids.

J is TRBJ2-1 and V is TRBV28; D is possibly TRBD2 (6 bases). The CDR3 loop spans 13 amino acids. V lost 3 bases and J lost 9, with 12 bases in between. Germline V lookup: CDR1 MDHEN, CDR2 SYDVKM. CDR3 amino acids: CASSFVGGIEQFF. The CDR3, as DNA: TGTGCCAGCAGTTTTGTCGGAGGGATTGAGCAGTTCTTC.

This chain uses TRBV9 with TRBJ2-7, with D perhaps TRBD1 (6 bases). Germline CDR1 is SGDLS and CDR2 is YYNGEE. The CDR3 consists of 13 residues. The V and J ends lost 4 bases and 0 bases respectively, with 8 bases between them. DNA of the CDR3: TGTGCCAGCAGCCGACAGGACTCCTACGAGCAGTACTTC. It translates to CASSRQDSYEQYF.

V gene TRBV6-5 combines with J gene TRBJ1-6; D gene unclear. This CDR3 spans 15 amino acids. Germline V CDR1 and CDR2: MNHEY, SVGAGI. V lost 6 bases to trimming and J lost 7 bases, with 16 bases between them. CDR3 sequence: CASSLGLLLNSPLHF. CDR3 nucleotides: TGTGCCAGCAGCCTAGGACTGTTATTGAATTCACCCCTCCACTTT.

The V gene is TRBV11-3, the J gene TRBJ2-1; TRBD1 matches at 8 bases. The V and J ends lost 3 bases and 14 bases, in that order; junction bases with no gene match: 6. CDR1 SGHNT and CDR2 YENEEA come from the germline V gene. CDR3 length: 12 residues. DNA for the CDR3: TGTGCCAGCAGCTTTGACAGGGGACAGGAGTTCTTC. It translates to CASSFDRGQEFF. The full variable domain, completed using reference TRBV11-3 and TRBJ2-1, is EAGVVQSPRYKIIEKKQPVAFWCNPISGHNTLYWYLQNLGQGPELLIRYENEEAVDDSQLPKDRFSAERLKGVDSTLKIQPAELGDSAVYLCASSFDRGQEFFGPGTRLTVL.

The CDR3 sequence is CASSASGVNTGELFF. The CDR3 region has the DNA TGTGCCAGCAGCGCTAGCGGAGTGAACACCGGGGAGCTGTTTTTT. The V and J genes are TRBV9 and TRBJ2-2; 7 nucleotides match TRBD2. Germline values: CDR1 SGDLS, CDR2 YYNGEE. V lost 3 bases and J lost 1; bases outside the gene matches: 3. This CDR3 has 15 residues.

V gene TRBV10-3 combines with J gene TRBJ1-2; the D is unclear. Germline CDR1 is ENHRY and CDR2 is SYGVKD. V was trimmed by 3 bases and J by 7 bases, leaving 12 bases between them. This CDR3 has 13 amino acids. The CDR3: CAISEGLGFGYTF. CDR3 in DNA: TGTGCCATCAGTGAAGGACTGGGATTTGGCTACACCTTC.

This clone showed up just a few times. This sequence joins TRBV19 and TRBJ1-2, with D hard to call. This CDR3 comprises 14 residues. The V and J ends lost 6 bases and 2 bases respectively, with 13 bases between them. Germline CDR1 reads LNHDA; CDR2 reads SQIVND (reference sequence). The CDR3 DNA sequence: TGTGCCAGTAGAGGATTCGGAGGGAACTATGGCTACACCTTC. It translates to CASRGFGGNYGYTF.